This is a list of T cell receptor beta chains from one sample in a study of blood T cell repertoires in COVID-19. The repertoire was sequenced with immunoSEQ multiplex PCR; TCRdb's copy has only in-frame clones and lacks some. The sample lists roughly 100,000 clones; around 92% were seen once. Sequenced material: peripheral blood. The receptors were gathered from a woman aged 55-69 years with acute or convalescent COVID-19. Each CDR3 is given with its conserved first and last residue. The D gene is left open where the match is weak. Rows give clone size only sometimes, using once, few, many, or a class for an expanded clone.

>TRBJ2-1|.|.|TRBV5-4
TGTGCCAGCAGCTTGGACCAGAGGGATGAGCAGTTCTTC
CASSLDQRDEQFF
>TRBJ2-1|TRBD2|.|TRBV5-1
TGCGCCAGCAGCTCCGGGACTAGCGGGAGGGGGTCCTACAATGAGCAGTTCTTC
CASSSGTSGRGSYNEQFF
>TRBJ2-5|TRBD2|.|TRBV4-2
TGTGCCAGCAGCCAAGCTAGCGGGAGTCGGGAGACCCAGTACTTC
CASSQASGSRETQYF
>TRBJ2-1|TRBD2|once|TRBV28
TGTGCCAGCAGGCAACCGGGGGGGACTCGGGGGTTCTTC
CASRQPGGTRGFF
>TRBJ1-3|TRBD1|few|TRBV30
TGTGCCTGGACTAAAAAGGGACAGGGGGAAAACACCATATATTTT
CAWTKKGQGENTIYF
>TRBJ1-1|.|.|TRBV7-3
TGTGCCAGCACCAAAGGGGGGAACACTGAAGCTTTCTTT
CASTKGGNTEAFF
>TRBJ1-5|.|.|TRBV5-6
TGTGCCAGCAGCATCCGGACATCGGCCGACAATCAGCCCCAGCATTTT
CASSIRTSADNQPQHF
>TRBJ1-2|.|.|TRBV27
TGTGCCAGCACCCCTGGAGGGACGTCTATAGGCTACACCTTC
CASTPGGTSIGYTF
>TRBJ2-7|TRBD1|.|TRBV5-1
TGCGCCAGCAGCTTGGAGGCAGGGGGCGAGCAGTACTTC
CASSLEAGGEQYF
>TRBJ2-3|.|.|TRBV5-1
TGCGCCAGCAGCTTACGACAGTTAGATACGCAGTATTTT
CASSLRQLDTQYF
>TRBJ2-1|.|.|TRBV11-3
TGTGCCAGCAGCTTCGGGGGGCGCGACAATGAGCAGTTCTTC
CASSFGGRDNEQFF
>TRBJ2-1|.|.|TRBV28
TGTGCCAGCAGAGTGGGAGCGACTCTCTACAATGAGCAGTTCTTC
CASRVGATLYNEQFF
>TRBJ1-3|.|.|TRBV19
TGTGCCAGCCGCCCCGGCGGCTCTGGAAACACCATATATTTT
CASRPGGSGNTIYF
>TRBJ1-2|.|.|TRBV5-1
TGCGCCAGCAGCTCGGACAGCAACTATGGCTACACCTTC
CASSSDSNYGYTF
>TRBJ2-2|TRBD2|.|TRBV5-6
TGTGCCAGCAGCTTGTTAGCGGGAGGAGGCACCGGGGAGCTGTTTTTT
CASSLLAGGGTGELFF
>TRBJ2-1|.|.|TRBV27
TGTGCCAGCAGTTTACGGACTCTTGCCTACAATGAGCAGTTCTTC
CASSLRTLAYNEQFF
>TRBJ2-2|.|.|TRBV2
TGTGCCAGCAGAACTAGCCTGACGAACACCGGGGAGCTGTTTTTT
CASRTSLTNTGELFF
>TRBJ1-1|.|.|TRBV6-6
TGTGCCAGCAGTTACTCGAAAGGCGCGGGTGGAACTGAAGCTTTCTTT
CASSYSKGAGGTEAFF
>TRBJ2-7|TRBD2|.|TRBV28
TGCGCCAGCAGTGTGCTAGCGGGAACCTACGAGCAGTACTTC
CASSVLAGTYEQYF
>TRBJ1-3|.|few|TRBV28
TGTGCCAGCAACTCCCCTGGGGGGGTAACTGGAAACACCATATATTTT
CASNSPGGVTGNTIYF
>TRBJ2-3|TRBD2|.|TRBV11-3
TGTGCCAGCAGCTTAGATTCGGGACTAGGGGTAGATACGCAGTATTTT
CASSLDSGLGVDTQYF
>TRBJ1-1|TRBD1|.|TRBV3-1/TRBV3-2
TGTGCCAGCAGCCTAAGTGGGGGACAGGGGGAAGCTTTCTTT
CASSLSGGQGEAFF
>TRBJ1-1|TRBD1|once|TRBV19
TGTGCCAGTAGCACTTCCCAAGGACAGGGATTAACTGAAGCTTTCTTT
CASSTSQGQGLTEAFF
>TRBJ2-1|.|once|TRBV11-2
TGTGCCAGCAGCTCCAGAGGGCGCGGATACAATGAGCAGTTCTTC
CASSSRGRGYNEQFF
>TRBJ2-1|TRBD2|.|TRBV2
TGTGCCAGCTTATGGGGGAGCGGGAGGGGGGAGAAGCAGTTCTTC
CASLWGSGRGEKQFF
>TRBJ2-6|.|few|TRBV19
TGTGCCAGTAGGCCAAGGGGAGGTGGGGCCAACGTCCTGACTTTC
CASRPRGGGANVLTF
>TRBJ2-2|TRBD1|.|TRBV10-2
TGCGCCAGCAGAGGGACAGCGAACACCGGGGAGCTGTTTTTT
CASRGTANTGELFF
>TRBJ1-1|.|.|TRBV6-5
TGTGCCACCTCCAGAGGGAGCGGCACTGAAGCTTTCTTT
CATSRGSGTEAFF
>TRBJ2-1|TRBD2|.|TRBV7-8
TGTGCCAGCAGCTTAGGGGGGACTAGATACAATGAGCAGTTCTTC
CASSLGGTRYNEQFF
>TRBJ1-1|TRBD1|.|TRBV19
TGTGCCACCGGACAGGGATGGGACACTGAAGCTTTCTTT
CATGQGWDTEAFF